The 11 T cell receptor beta chains reported below all come from one sample, sequenced in a study of T cell responses to AZD1222 COVID-19 vaccine. Profiled with immunoSEQ multiplex PCR; TCRdb holds only in-frame clones, not every one. The sample yields about 130,000 clones, around 87% seen once. The sample in question was peripheral blood, obtained on day 0 of AZD1222 vaccination. The source is an adult in good health.

The rearrangement uses TRBV30 and TRBJ1-3, with D maybe TRBD1 (6 bases). The CDR3 totals 15 residues. Trimming stripped 1 base from V and 0 bases from J, with 10 bases between. CDR1 is GTSNPN, CDR2 SVGIG, per germline (reference sequence). The CDR3 sequence is CAWSGTDFSGNTIYF. CDR3 in DNA: TGTGCCTGGAGTGGGACAGATTTCTCTGGAAACACCATATATTTT.

This chain connects TRBV10-3 to TRBJ2-5, with 8 bases lining up with TRBD2. The V segment lost 8 bases and the J segment 2 bases; nucleotides outside the gene matches: 10. Germline V CDR1 and CDR2: ENHRY, SYGVKD. The CDR3 is made up of 15 amino acids. The DNA for the CDR3 is TGTGCCATCTCGGAGTTGGGACTAGTGCAAGAGACCCAGTACTTC. Residues: CAISELGLVQETQYF.

This chain connects TRBV3-1 (or the pseudogene TRBV3-2) to TRBJ2-5; D might be TRBD1 or TRBD2, each matching 5 bases. Germline lookup yields CDR1 LGHDT and CDR2 YNNKEL (reference sequence). V dropped 4 bases and J dropped 7 bases, with 13 bases sitting between them. This CDR3 is 13 amino acids long. In nucleotides, the CDR3 is TGTGCCAGCAGCCCCCGGGGCCGTGGGACCCAGTACTTC. Protein: CASSPRGRGTQYF.

This clone was found a few times. The chain employs TRBV4-3 and TRBJ2-7; 7 positions match TRBD1. Germline-derived CDR1 and CDR2 are LGHNA and YSLEER. This CDR3 is built from 15 residues. V trimming: 3 bases; J trimming: 4 bases; junction bases outside the gene matches: 9. CDR3 amino acids: CASSQAPGQSYEQYF. The CDR3 nucleotides read TGCGCCAGCAGCCAGGCCCCGGGACAGAGTTACGAGCAGTACTTC.

This chain uses TRBV7-3 with TRBJ2-7; the D is unclear. V lost 2 bases and J lost 0, with 5 bases in between. This CDR3 has 13 residues. Looked up from germline, CDR1 is SGHTA and CDR2 is FQGTGA. CDR3 sequence (DNA): TGTGCCAGCAGCTTATCTAACTCCTACGAGCAGTACTTC. Amino acid sequence: CASSLSNSYEQYF.

This chain joins TRBV6-5 and TRBJ2-7, with 9 positions matching TRBD1. The CDR3 length is 16 residues. Germline CDR1 reads MNHEY; CDR2 reads SVGAGI. V dropped 2 bases and J dropped 3; count of bases not matched to a gene: 8. CDR3 DNA sequence: TGTGCCAGCAGTTACACCGCGACAGGGGGGAACTACGAGCAGTACTTC. As protein: CASSYTATGGNYEQYF.

The CDR3 sequence is CASDGGQGLLNTGELFF. In DNA form, the CDR3 reads TGTGCCAGCGATGGGGGACAGGGGCTCCTTAACACCGGGGAGCTGTTTTTT. The genes are TRBV2 and TRBJ2-2; TRBD1 matches at 10 bases. The CDR3 contains 17 residues. CDR1 SNHLY and CDR2 FYNNEI come from the germline V gene. V was clipped by 8 bases and J by 2 bases; unmatched bases: 11.

As to this clone: The same CDR3 arises from other DNA sequences in this sample as well. V is TRBV19 and J is TRBJ1-2; 8 bases align to TRBD1. The CDR3 is made up of 12 amino acids. In germline, CDR1 is LNHDA, CDR2 SQIVND (reference sequence). V lost 7 bases and J lost 4; bases outside the gene matches: 2. This chain's CDR3 is CASTGTGYGYTF. The CDR3, as DNA: TGTGCCAGTACCGGGACAGGCTATGGCTACACCTTC.

The chain uses TRBV27 and TRBJ2-1; 8 bases fit TRBD1. CDR1 is MNHEY and CDR2 is SMNVEV in the germline V gene (reference sequence). The length of the CDR3 is 14 residues. Trimming at V came to 4 bases and at J to 6 bases, leaving 5 bases not matched to a gene. The CDR3 DNA reads as TGTGCCAGCAGTTCTCAGGGGGCGGCCAATGAGCAGTTCTTC. It is translated as CASSSQGAANEQFF.

The V call is TRBV24-1, the J call TRBJ2-2, with 7 bases identical to TRBD1. After removal of 10 bases from V and 0 bases from J, the junction contained 1 base not matched to a gene. The CDR3 is 13 amino acids. Germline loops: CDR1 KGHDR, CDR2 SFDVKD. The CDR3 DNA reads TGTGCCACTGGGACAGCGAACACCGGGGAGCTGTTTTTT. Translated, it gives CATGTANTGELFF.

The chain is built from TRBV7-9 and TRBJ1-2, with TRBD1 identical over 7 bases. The CDR3 spans 13 residues. Germline lookup yields CDR1 SEHNR and CDR2 FQNEAQ (reference sequence). J was trimmed by 5 bases and V by 1 base; bases with no gene match: 1. This chain's CDR3 is CASSLVQGYGYTF. CDR3 DNA sequence: TGTGCCAGCAGCTTAGTACAGGGGTATGGCTACACCTTC.